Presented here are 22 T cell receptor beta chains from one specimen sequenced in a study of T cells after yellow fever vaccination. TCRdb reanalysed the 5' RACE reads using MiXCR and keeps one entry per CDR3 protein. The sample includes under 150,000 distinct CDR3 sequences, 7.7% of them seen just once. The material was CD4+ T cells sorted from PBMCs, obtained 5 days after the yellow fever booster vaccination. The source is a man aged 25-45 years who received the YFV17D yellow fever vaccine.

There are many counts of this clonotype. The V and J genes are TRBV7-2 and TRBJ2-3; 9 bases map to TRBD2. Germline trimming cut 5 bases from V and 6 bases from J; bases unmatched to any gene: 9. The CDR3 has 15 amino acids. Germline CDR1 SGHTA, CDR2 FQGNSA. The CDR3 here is CASSPHSGSRDTQYF. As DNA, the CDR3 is TGTGCCAGCAGCCCCCATAGCGGGAGCAGGGATACGCAGTATTTT. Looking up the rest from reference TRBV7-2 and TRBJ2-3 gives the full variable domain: GAGVSQSPSNKVTEKGKDVELRCDPISGHTALYWYRQSLGQGLEFLIYFQGNSAPDKSGLPSDRFSAERTGGSVSTLTIQRTQQEDSAVYLCASSPHSGSRDTQYFGPGTRLTVL.

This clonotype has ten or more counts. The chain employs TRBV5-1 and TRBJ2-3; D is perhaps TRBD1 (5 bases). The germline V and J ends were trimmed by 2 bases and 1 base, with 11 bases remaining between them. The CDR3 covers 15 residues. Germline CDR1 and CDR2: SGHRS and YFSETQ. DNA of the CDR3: TGCGCCAGCAGCTTCTCAGGGTTCGGCACAGATACGCAGTATTTT. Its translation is CASSFSGFGTDTQYF.

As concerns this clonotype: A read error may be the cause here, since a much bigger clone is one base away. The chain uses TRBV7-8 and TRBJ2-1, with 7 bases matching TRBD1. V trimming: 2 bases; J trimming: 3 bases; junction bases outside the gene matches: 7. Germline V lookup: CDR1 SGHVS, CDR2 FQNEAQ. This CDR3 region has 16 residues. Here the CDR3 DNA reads TGTGCCAGCAGCTTACGGCGGGCAGGGGGCTACAATGAGCAGTTCTTC. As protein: CASSLRRAGGYNEQFF. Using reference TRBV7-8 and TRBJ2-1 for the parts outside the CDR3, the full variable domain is GAGVSQSPRYKVAKRGQDVALRCDPISGHVSLFWYQQALGQGPEFLTYFQNEAQLDKSGLPSDRFFAERPEGSVSTLKIQRTQQEDSAVYLCASSLRRAGGYNEQFFGPGTRLTVL.

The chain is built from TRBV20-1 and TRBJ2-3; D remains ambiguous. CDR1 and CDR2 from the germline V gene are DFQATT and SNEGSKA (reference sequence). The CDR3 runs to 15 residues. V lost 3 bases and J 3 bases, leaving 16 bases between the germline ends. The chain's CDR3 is CSASTAGIRTDTQYF. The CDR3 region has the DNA TGCAGTGCTAGTACGGCCGGAATCAGGACAGATACGCAGTATTTT.

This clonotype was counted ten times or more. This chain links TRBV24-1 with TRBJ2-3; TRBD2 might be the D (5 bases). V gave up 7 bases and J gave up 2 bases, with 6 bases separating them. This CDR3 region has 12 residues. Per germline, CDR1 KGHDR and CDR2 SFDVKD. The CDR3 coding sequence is TGTGCCACCAGCGGGAACACAGATACGCAGTATTTT. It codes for CATSGNTDTQYF.

CDR3 amino acids: CASSLGTRGWSSYNEQFF. The CDR3 DNA is TGTGCCAGCAGCTTAGGGACTAGAGGGTGGAGCTCCTACAATGAGCAGTTCTTC. The chain combines TRBV5-4 with TRBJ2-1, with TRBD2 matching 8 bases. CDR3 length: 18 amino acids. CDR1 and CDR2 (germline): SGHNT, YYREEE (reference sequence). Trimming at V came to 2 bases and at J to 0 bases, leaving 10 bases not matched to a gene.

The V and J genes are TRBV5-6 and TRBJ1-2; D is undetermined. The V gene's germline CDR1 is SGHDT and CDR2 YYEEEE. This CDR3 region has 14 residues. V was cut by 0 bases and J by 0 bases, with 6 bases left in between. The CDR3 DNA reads TGTGCCAGCAGCTTGGGAACGACTAACTATGGCTACACCTTC. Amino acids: CASSLGTTNYGYTF. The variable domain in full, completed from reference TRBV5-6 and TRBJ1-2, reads DAGVTQSPTHLIKTRGQQVTLRCSPKSGHDTVSWYQQALGQGPQFIFQYYEEEERQRGNFPDRFSGHQFPNYSSELNVNALLLGDSALYLCASSLGTTNYGYTFGSGTRLTVV.

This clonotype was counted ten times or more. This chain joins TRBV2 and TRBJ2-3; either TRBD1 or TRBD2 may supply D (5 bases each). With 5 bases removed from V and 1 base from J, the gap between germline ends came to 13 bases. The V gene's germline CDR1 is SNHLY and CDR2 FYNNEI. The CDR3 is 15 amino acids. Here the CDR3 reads CASSWGSRGTDTQYF. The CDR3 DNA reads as TGTGCCAGCAGTTGGGGGAGTAGAGGCACAGATACGCAGTATTTT.

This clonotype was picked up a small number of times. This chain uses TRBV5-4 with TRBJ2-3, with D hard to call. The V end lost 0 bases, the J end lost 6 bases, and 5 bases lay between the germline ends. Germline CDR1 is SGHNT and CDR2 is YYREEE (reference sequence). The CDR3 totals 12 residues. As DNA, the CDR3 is TGTGCCAGCAGCTTGGATGCGGATACGCAGTATTTT. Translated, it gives CASSLDADTQYF.

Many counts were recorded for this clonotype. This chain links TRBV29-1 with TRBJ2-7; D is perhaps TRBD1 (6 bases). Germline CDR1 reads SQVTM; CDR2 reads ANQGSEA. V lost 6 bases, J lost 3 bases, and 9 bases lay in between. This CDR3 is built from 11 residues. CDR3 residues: CSVRTVYEQYF. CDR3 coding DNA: TGCAGCGTCCGGACAGTCTACGAGCAGTACTTC.

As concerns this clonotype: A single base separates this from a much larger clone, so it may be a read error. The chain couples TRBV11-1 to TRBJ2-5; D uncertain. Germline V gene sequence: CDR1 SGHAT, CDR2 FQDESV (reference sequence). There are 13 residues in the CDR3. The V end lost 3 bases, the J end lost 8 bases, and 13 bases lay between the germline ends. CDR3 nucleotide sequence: TGTGCCAGCAGCTTCGGGTTTGGGGATACCCAGTACTTC. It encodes CASSFGFGDTQYF.

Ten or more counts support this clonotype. This CDR3 reads CSAQRGAGELFF. CDR3 nucleotide sequence: TGCAGTGCCCAGAGAGGGGCCGGGGAGCTGTTTTTT. The chain uses TRBV20-1 and TRBJ2-2; D is perhaps TRBD1 or TRBD2 (5 bases each). The germline CDR1 and CDR2 sequences are DFQATT and SNEGSKA (reference sequence). The CDR3 totals 12 residues. Trimming took off 6 bases at V and 6 bases at J, with 11 bases between the two ends.

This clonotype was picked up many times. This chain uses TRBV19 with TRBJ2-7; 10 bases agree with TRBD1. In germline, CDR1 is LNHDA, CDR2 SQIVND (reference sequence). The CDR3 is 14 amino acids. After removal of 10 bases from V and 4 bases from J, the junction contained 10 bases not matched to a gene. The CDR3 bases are TGTGCCACGAATCCGGGACAGGGGAAATACGAGCAGTACTTC. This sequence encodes CATNPGQGKYEQYF.

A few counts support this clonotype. The CDR3 reads CASSQSTGGRGYTF. The CDR3 DNA reads TGTGCCAGCAGCCAATCAACAGGGGGCCGGGGCTACACCTTC. The chain uses TRBV3-1 and TRBJ1-2; 9 positions match TRBD1. The CDR3 length is 14 residues. Germline CDR1 is LGHDT and CDR2 is YNNKEL (reference sequence). J was trimmed by 8 bases and V by 2 bases; bases with no gene match: 6.

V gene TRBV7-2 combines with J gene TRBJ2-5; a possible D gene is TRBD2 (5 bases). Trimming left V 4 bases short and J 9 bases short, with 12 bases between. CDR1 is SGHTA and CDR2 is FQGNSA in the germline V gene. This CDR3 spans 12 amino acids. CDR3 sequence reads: CASSSRTGSQYF. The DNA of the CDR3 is TGTGCCAGCAGCTCTCGGACGGGGTCCCAGTACTTC.

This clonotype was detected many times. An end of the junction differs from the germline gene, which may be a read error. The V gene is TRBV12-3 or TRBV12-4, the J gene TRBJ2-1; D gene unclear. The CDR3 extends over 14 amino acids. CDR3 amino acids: CASSLGLDKNEQFF. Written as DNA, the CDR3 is TGTGCCAGCAGCTTAGGGTTAGATAAGAATGAGCAGTTCTTC.

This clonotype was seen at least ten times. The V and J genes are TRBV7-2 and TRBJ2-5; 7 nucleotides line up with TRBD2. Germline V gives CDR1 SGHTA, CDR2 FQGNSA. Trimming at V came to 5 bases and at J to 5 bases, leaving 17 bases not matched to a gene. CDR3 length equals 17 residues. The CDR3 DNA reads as TGTGCCAGCAGCCCCCCCCGTCAAGCGGGACTGTGGGAGACCCAGTACTTC. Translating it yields CASSPPRQAGLWETQYF. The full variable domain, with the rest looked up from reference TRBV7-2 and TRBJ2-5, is GAGVSQSPSNKVTEKGKDVELRCDPISGHTALYWYRQSLGQGLEFLIYFQGNSAPDKSGLPSDRFSAERTGGSVSTLTIQRTQQEDSAVYLCASSPPRQAGLWETQYFGPGTRLLVL.

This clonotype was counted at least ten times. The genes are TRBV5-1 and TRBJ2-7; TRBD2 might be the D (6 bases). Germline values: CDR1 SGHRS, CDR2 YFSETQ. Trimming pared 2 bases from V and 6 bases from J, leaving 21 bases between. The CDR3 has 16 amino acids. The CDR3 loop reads CASSLGIMGRDLEQYF. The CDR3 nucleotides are TGCGCCAGCAGCTTAGGGATCATGGGGCGGGATCTCGAGCAGTACTTC.

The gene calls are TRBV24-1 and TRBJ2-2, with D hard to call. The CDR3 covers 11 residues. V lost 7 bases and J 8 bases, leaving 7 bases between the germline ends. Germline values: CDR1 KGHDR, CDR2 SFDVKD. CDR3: CATSASGELFF. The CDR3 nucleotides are TGTGCCACCAGCGCTTCAGGGGAGCTGTTTTTT.

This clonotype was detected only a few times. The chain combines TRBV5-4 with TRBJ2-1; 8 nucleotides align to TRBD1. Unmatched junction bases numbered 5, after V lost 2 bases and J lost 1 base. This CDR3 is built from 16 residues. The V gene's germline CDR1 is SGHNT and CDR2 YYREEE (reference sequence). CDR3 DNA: TGTGCCAGCAGCTTCGACAGGGGCACTTCCTACAATGAGCAGTTCTTC. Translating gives CASSFDRGTSYNEQFF.

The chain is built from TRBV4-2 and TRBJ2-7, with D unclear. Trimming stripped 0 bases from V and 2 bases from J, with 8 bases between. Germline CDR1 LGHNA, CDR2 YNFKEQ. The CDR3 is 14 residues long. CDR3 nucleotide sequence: TGTGCCAGCAGCCAAGATGGAACAGCCTACGAGCAGTACTTC. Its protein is CASSQDGTAYEQYF.

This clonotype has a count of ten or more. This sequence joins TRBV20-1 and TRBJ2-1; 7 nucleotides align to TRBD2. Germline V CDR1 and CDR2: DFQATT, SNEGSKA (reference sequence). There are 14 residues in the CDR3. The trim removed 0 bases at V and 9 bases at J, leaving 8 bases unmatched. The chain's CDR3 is CSARDPGGSGEQFF. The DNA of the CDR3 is TGCAGTGCTAGAGATCCGGGAGGTTCTGGTGAGCAGTTCTTC.